The entry below gives a single T cell receptor beta chain sequence along with its context. The antigen is unknown. This sample was included in a study of OX40 agonist ivuxolimab in advanced cancers. Points from the study as a whole: CD8+ T cells showed, on average, more clonal expansion than CD4+ cells. It was not determined which antigens were specifically recognized by the peripheral T cells that had undergone clonal expansion.

CDR1 SGDLS and CDR2 YYNGEE come from the germline V gene. CDR3 length: 16 amino acids. V was pared by 3 bases and J by 3 bases, with 5 bases of the junction left unmatched. The method was immunoSEQ multiplex PCR; TCRdb's version includes in-frame clones alone and lacks a portion of them. Here the sample spans 44,000 or so clones, roughly 93% being singletons. The genes are TRBV9 and TRBJ2-1; 11 nucleotides align to TRBD2. The receptor's source is an adult with an advanced solid tumor such as melanoma, head and neck, liver or kidney cancer. Sequencing was performed on CD4+ or CD8+ T cells sorted from blood, taken in a trial of the OX40 agonist ivuxolimab. CDR3 sequence: CASSAHTSGSYNEQFF. CDR3 in DNA: TGTGCCAGCAGCGCCCATACTAGCGGGAGCTACAATGAGCAGTTCTTC.